This entry lists 26 T cell receptor beta chains sequenced from one sample in a study of PD-1 blockade in classical Hodgkin lymphoma. Patients all relapsed after autologous stem cell transplantation, and there was variation in brentuximab vedotin exposure. Method: immunoSEQ multiplex PCR; TCRdb's copy keeps in-frame clones and lacks some. There are about 13,000 clones in the sample; about 82% occur only once, and roughly 24% lies in the top ten. The sample consisted of peripheral blood mononuclear cells (PBMCs), taken at baseline. The receptors come from a human donor with classical Hodgkin lymphoma.

This clone came up a few times. The rearrangement joins TRBV11-2 to TRBJ1-1; TRBD1 matches 7 bases. CDR1 SGHAT and CDR2 FQNNGV come from the germline V gene. The CDR3 is 12 residues long. Germline trimming cut 7 bases from V and 5 bases from J; bases unmatched to any gene: 4. The CDR3 bases are TGTGCCAGCAAACAGGGGTGGACTGAAGCTTTCTTT. Translation: CASKQGWTEAFF.

The chain joins TRBV18 to TRBJ1-2, with 7 bases fitting TRBD1. This CDR3 has 16 residues. The germline V gene encodes CDR1 KGHSH and CDR2 LQKENI. V shed 1 base, J shed 1 base, and the junction held 6 bases outside the gene matches. The CDR3 bases are TGTGCCAGCTCACCACGGTTACAGGGGTATAACTATGGCTACACCTTC. Translating it yields CASSPRLQGYNYGYTF. Variable domain in full (rest from reference TRBV18 and TRBJ1-2): NAGVMQNPRHLVRRRGQEARLRCSPMKGHSHVYWYRQLPEEGLKFMVYLQKENIIDESGMPKERFSAEFPKEGPSILRIQQVVRGDSAAYFCASSPRLQGYNYGYTFGSGTRLTVV.

J is TRBJ1-1 and V is TRBV6-6, with 8 bases identical to TRBD1. The CDR3 has 14 residues. CDR1 is MNHNY and CDR2 is SVGAGI in the germline V gene (reference sequence). After removal of 6 bases from V and 1 base from J, the junction contained 4 bases not matched to a gene. This CDR3 reads CASSRDRGNTEAFF. The DNA for the CDR3 is TGTGCCAGCAGCCGAGACAGGGGGAACACTGAAGCTTTCTTT.

The chain couples TRBV10-3 to TRBJ2-6; tentative D call: TRBD2 (5 bases). Germline lookup yields CDR1 ENHRY and CDR2 SYGVKD. The CDR3 is made up of 18 amino acids. With 5 bases removed from V and 0 bases from J, the gap between germline ends came to 17 bases. The CDR3 DNA follows: TGTGCCATCAGTCGGACGAGGGCCCGAAGCTCTGGGGCCAACGTCCTGACTTTC. Its translation: CAISRTRARSSGANVLTF.

This chain links TRBV6-1 with TRBJ2-2; a weak D match, TRBD1 (6 bases). Germline CDR1 and CDR2: MNHNS and SASEGT. The CDR3 extends over 13 amino acids. V lost 4 bases to trimming and J lost 5 bases, with 8 bases between them. The CDR3 here is CASSGTATGELFF. The DNA of the CDR3 is TGTGCCAGCAGTGGGACAGCGACCGGGGAGCTGTTTTTT.

This chain links TRBV19 with TRBJ2-5, with 8 bases aligning to TRBD1. Germline CDR1 and CDR2: LNHDA and SQIVND (reference sequence). With V trimmed by 5 bases and J by 2 bases, 10 bases remained unmatched. The CDR3 is 16 amino acids. The CDR3 region has the DNA TGTGCCAGTAGTTCGACAGGGGCCCCGAGGCAAGAGACCCAGTACTTC. It yields the protein CASSSTGAPRQETQYF.

As DNA, the CDR3 is TGCGCCAGCAGCTTGTGGGGTACTAGCACAGATACGCAGTATTTT. This sequence encodes CASSLWGTSTDTQYF. V gene TRBV5-1 combines with J gene TRBJ2-3; D unresolved. The CDR3 has 15 residues. The V end lost 1 base, the J end lost 0 bases, and 9 bases lay between the germline ends. Germline-derived CDR1 and CDR2 are SGHRS and YFSETQ.

V usage is TRBV7-6 and J usage is TRBJ1-6; D may be TRBD1 (5 bases). CDR1 SGHVS and CDR2 FNYEAQ come from the germline V gene. This CDR3 is 14 amino acids long. The V gene lost 4 bases and the J gene lost 5 bases, with 9 bases spanning the gap. Here the CDR3 reads CASSSTTDNSPLHF. In DNA form, the CDR3 reads TGTGCCAGCAGCTCAACGACAGATAATTCACCCCTCCACTTT.

This chain uses TRBV7-9 with TRBJ2-1, with 9 bases that match TRBD1. Trimming at V came to 3 bases and at J to 7 bases, leaving 7 bases not matched to a gene. Germline assignment: CDR1 SEHNR and CDR2 FQNEAQ (reference sequence). The CDR3 totals 15 residues. The CDR3 DNA is TGTGCCAGCAGCTTCCGGGACAGGGAAAGAAATGAGCAGTTCTTC. It translates to CASSFRDRERNEQFF.

V usage is TRBV18 and J usage is TRBJ2-3; D is perhaps TRBD2 (5 bases). The CDR3 covers 16 residues. Germline values: CDR1 KGHSH, CDR2 LQKENI. V gave up 0 bases and J gave up 6 bases, with 16 bases separating them. CDR3 in DNA: TGTGCCAGCTCACCACCGAGGGCTACGGTAATCGATACGCAGTATTTT. This gives the protein CASSPPRATVIDTQYF.

The chain is built from TRBV5-1 and TRBJ1-1, with D unresolved. Looked up from germline, CDR1 is SGHRS and CDR2 is YFSETQ. V lost 0 bases and J 0 bases, leaving 9 bases between the germline ends. This CDR3 has 15 residues. Written as DNA, the CDR3 is TGCGCCAGCAGCTTGGCGGCAAGTATGAACACTGAAGCTTTCTTT. Its protein is CASSLAASMNTEAFF.

The V and J genes are TRBV29-1 and TRBJ2-7; 11 bases match TRBD1. Losses at the gene ends were 4 bases for V and 0 bases for J; bases not matched to a gene: 5. The CDR3 runs 15 residues. Germline loops: CDR1 SQVTM, CDR2 ANQGSEA. CDR3 loop: CSVVGTGGISYEQYF. The DNA for the CDR3 is TGCAGCGTTGTAGGGACAGGGGGAATCTCCTACGAGCAGTACTTC.

This chain uses TRBV4-2 with TRBJ1-2; no clear D. Germline V gene lookup returns CDR1 LGHNA and CDR2 YNFKEQ. This CDR3 region has 13 residues. V lost 4 bases, J lost 8 bases, and 14 bases lay in between. The CDR3 reads CASSPPFSSGYTF. In nucleotides, the CDR3 is TGTGCCAGCAGCCCGCCATTCTCCTCCGGCTACACCTTC.

The V call is TRBV2, the J call TRBJ2-1, with a possible D match to TRBD1 (5 bases). This CDR3 is 15 amino acids long. CDR1 and CDR2 from the germline V gene are SNHLY and FYNNEI. Between the trimmed V and J ends, which lost 8 bases and 4 bases, there was a span of 18 bases. For the CDR3, the DNA is TGTGCCAGCGCTGAGGAATCAGGGTTGTACAATGAGCAGTTCTTC. It codes for CASAEESGLYNEQFF.

The chain joins TRBV7-2 to TRBJ2-3; D remains unclear. The CDR3 extends over 15 amino acids. The germline V and J ends were trimmed by 3 bases and 0 bases, with 10 bases remaining between them. Per germline, CDR1 SGHTA and CDR2 FQGNSA. This CDR3 is CASSFQPSSTDTQYF. DNA of the CDR3: TGTGCCAGCAGCTTTCAGCCCTCTAGCACAGATACGCAGTATTTT.

The chain has TRBV7-2 and TRBJ2-1, with 9 positions matching TRBD1. The V and J ends lost 5 bases and 8 bases, in that order; junction bases with no gene match: 10. Per germline, CDR1 SGHTA and CDR2 FQGNSA. The CDR3 length is 15 residues. This CDR3 is CASSDSGTGFYEQFF. The CDR3 DNA follows: TGTGCCAGCAGCGACTCCGGGACAGGGTTTTATGAGCAGTTCTTC.

The chain uses TRBV10-3 and TRBJ2-7; 7 bases are shared with TRBD1. This CDR3 spans 17 amino acids. Germline lookup yields CDR1 ENHRY and CDR2 SYGVKD. The V and J ends lost 10 bases and 4 bases, in that order; junction bases with no gene match: 22. The CDR3 bases are TGTGCCACCAGAGGTGGCCTCCCGGGACAGTTAGCTTACGAGCAGTACTTC. Protein product: CATRGGLPGQLAYEQYF.

This chain links TRBV9 with TRBJ2-1; perhaps TRBD1 as D (6 bases). The CDR3 contains 14 residues. Germline loops: CDR1 SGDLS, CDR2 YYNGEE. The germline V and J ends were trimmed by 2 bases and 6 bases, with 12 bases remaining between them. The chain's CDR3 is CASSVQGIGNEQFF. In DNA form, the CDR3 reads TGTGCCAGCAGCGTCCAGGGGATCGGCAATGAGCAGTTCTTC.

The gene calls are TRBV7-2 and TRBJ2-3; TRBD2 agrees at 12 bases. Germline V gene data show CDR1 as SGHTA and CDR2 as FQGNSA. This CDR3 comprises 16 residues. The trim removed 5 bases at V and 6 bases at J, leaving 9 bases unmatched. The CDR3 sequence is CASSPGLAGTLDTQYF. The CDR3 bases are TGTGCCAGCAGCCCGGGACTAGCGGGTACCCTGGATACGCAGTATTTT. The full variable domain, its missing parts supplied by reference TRBV7-2 and TRBJ2-3, is GAGVSQSPSNKVTEKGKDVELRCDPISGHTALYWYRQSLGQGLEFLIYFQGNSAPDKSGLPSDRFSAERTGGSVSTLTIQRTQQEDSAVYLCASSPGLAGTLDTQYFGPGTRLTVL.

This clone was counted a single time. The chain links TRBV7-2 to TRBJ1-1; perhaps TRBD1 as D (5 bases). Germline V CDR1 and CDR2: SGHTA, FQGNSA. The CDR3 runs 15 residues. The germline V and J ends were trimmed by 1 base and 0 bases, with 9 bases remaining between them. The CDR3 DNA sequence: TGTGCCAGCAGCTTAGGGTCAGGGCTGAACACTGAAGCTTTCTTT. Its protein is CASSLGSGLNTEAFF.

The CDR3 here is CASSYNRGSYGYTF. CDR3 in DNA: TGTGCCAGCAGTTATAACAGGGGTAGCTATGGCTACACCTTC. V gene TRBV6-5 combines with J gene TRBJ1-2; TRBD1 matches 7 bases. The junction had 5 bases not matched to a gene; V was cut back by 3 bases and J by 4 bases. The length of the CDR3 is 14 residues. In germline, CDR1 is MNHEY, CDR2 SVGAGI.

The chain has TRBV9 and TRBJ1-2; 9 bases match TRBD1. Germline loops: CDR1 SGDLS, CDR2 YYNGEE. V shed 5 bases and J 0 bases; nucleotides not matched to a gene: 8. The CDR3 runs to 16 residues. The CDR3 bases are TGTGCCAGCAGGGGACAGGGAGGGAGTCCTAACTATGGCTACACCTTC. Protein product: CASRGQGGSPNYGYTF.

This chain links TRBV16 with TRBJ2-5; D gene ambiguous. CDR1 KGHSY and CDR2 FQNENV come from the germline V gene. V lost 1 base and J 5 bases, leaving 11 bases between the germline ends. This CDR3 has 14 amino acids. The CDR3 spells CASSQFSGGETQYF. In DNA, the CDR3 is TGTGCCAGCAGCCAATTTTCAGGTGGGGAGACCCAGTACTTC.

The chain has TRBV9 and TRBJ1-4; D gene ambiguous. Germline V lookup: CDR1 SGDLS, CDR2 YYNGEE. CDR3 length: 17 amino acids. The germline V and J ends were trimmed by 3 bases and 0 bases, with 15 bases remaining between them. The CDR3 coding sequence is TGTGCCAGCAGCGCTAGTGCGCGGGAAGCAACTAATGAAAAACTGTTTTTT. Its translation is CASSASAREATNEKLFF.

The V gene is TRBV5-1, the J gene TRBJ1-5, with D possibly TRBD1 on 5 matching bases. Trimming cost V 8 bases and J 4 bases, with 16 bases left between them. Germline V gene lookup returns CDR1 SGHRS and CDR2 YFSETQ. This CDR3 has 14 residues. The CDR3 region is CASTTGHPNQPQHF. DNA of the CDR3: TGCGCCAGTACTACTGGACACCCGAATCAGCCCCAGCATTTT.

This clone was found a few times. The CDR3 region is CASRDTGQRGYGYTF. For the CDR3, the DNA is TGTGCCAGCAGGGATACAGGGCAAAGGGGCTATGGCTACACCTTC. V gene TRBV2 combines with J gene TRBJ1-2, with D possibly TRBD1 on 6 matching bases. Germline loops: CDR1 SNHLY, CDR2 FYNNEI. Trimming stripped 6 bases from V and 4 bases from J, with 18 bases between. The CDR3 extends over 15 amino acids. Combining the CDR3 with reference TRBV2 and TRBJ1-2 gives the whole variable domain EPEVTQTPSHQVTQMGQEVILRCVPISNHLYFYWYRQILGQKVEFLVSFYNNEISEKSEIFDDQFSVERPDGSNFTLKIRSTKLEDSAMYFCASRDTGQRGYGYTFGSGTRLTVV.